This T cell receptor (beta chain) was recovered during a study of blood T cell repertoires in COVID-19. Across the whole study: Specimens from acute and convalescent COVID-19 originated in the United States, Italy and Spain. PBMCs, B-cell-depleted T cells, or T cells provided the cDNA or gDNA that made up the material.

Original methodology: Estimates of nucleated cell counts were drawn from the amplification of reference gene primers. Clones were read by immunoSEQ multiplex PCR, and TCRdb kept only the in-frame ones, dropping some. For V, J and clone size, that table is used; D and trimming come from the DNA. The table records about 150,000 clones, approximately 91% of them present only once. Enrolled during active infection, Seattle patients were then followed longitudinally. CDR1 is SGDLS and CDR2 is YYNGEE in the germline V gene. The CDR3 extends over 15 amino acids. Trimming removed 0 bases at V and 0 bases at J, with 8 bases between.

The TCR sequence derives from a man aged 18 to 35 with COVID-19, enrolled during active disease. The sample comprised peripheral blood. The chain carries TRBV9 and TRBJ2-3, with D perhaps TRBD2 (6 bases). CDR3: CASSVVGRSTDTQYF. CDR3 nucleotides: TGTGCCAGCAGCGTAGTCGGGAGAAGCACAGATACGCAGTATTTT.